This entry is about one TCR beta chain. The data were obtained in a study of blood T cell repertoires in COVID-19. Turning to the study itself: Samples of COVID-19 (acute and convalescent) were obtained from the United States, Italy and Spain. Sources were T cells, B-cell-depleted T cells, or PBMCs; the material itself was cDNA or gDNA.

Original analysis: Estimated nucleated cell counts came from reference gene primer amplification. Profiling relied on immunoSEQ multiplex PCR, and the TCRdb table lists in-frame clones only, not all of them. The V and J calls and clone size are taken from that table; D and trimming were inferred from the DNA. The repertoire consists of under 200,000 clones, with roughly 84% occurring once and the leading ten covering 2.5% to 3%. The CDR3 spans 14 residues. The trim removed 2 bases at V and 5 bases at J, leaving 4 bases unmatched. Germline V gene lookup returns CDR1 SGHDT and CDR2 YYEEEE. Material: peripheral blood. The clonotype was recovered from a woman aged 55 to 70 with acute or convalescent COVID-19. The genes are TRBV5-6 and TRBJ2-5, with 9 bases matching TRBD1. CDR3 DNA sequence: TGTGCCAGCAGCTTACAGGGGGCTCTGGAGACCCAGTACTTC. Encoded protein: CASSLQGALETQYF.